The source of this T cell receptor (beta chain) is a study of regulatory T cells in long-lasting Graves disease. This clonotype appeared a few times. The antigen remains undetermined. As for time point: newly diagnosed GD, antithyroid drugs for less than 3 months. RNA isolated from PBMCs was used to make the TCR library. Germline V gene sequence: CDR1 SEHNR, CDR2 FQNEAQ (reference sequence). V was clipped by 1 base and J by 0 bases, with 7 bases between them. This CDR3 has 16 amino acids. Arm-PCR with iRepertoire HTBI primers amplified the CDR3 regions for these TCR beta libraries. Via MiXCR, TCRdb re-called the multiplex PCR reads, giving one row per CDR3 protein. The sample includes some 600,000 distinct CDR3 sequences, 15% to 20% of them seen just once. Study findings and constraints: Under persistent disease, TRBV28, TRBJ1-2 and TRBJ2-5 were used preferentially. Newly diagnosed Graves' patients had higher TCR diversity than persistent ones.

The sample was also linked to a second study, of T cells in Graves' hyperthyroidism and ophthalmopathy. This second study says: Thyroid ultrasound, orbital computed tomography, clinical symptoms, and serum thyroxine and TRAb underpinned diagnoses. In the first-round RT-PCR of the TCR CDR3, the HTBI primer set was used.

This TCR was recovered from a man in his late teens or twenties with Graves disease. This chain joins TRBV7-9 and TRBJ2-6; no definite D call. Sequenced material: peripheral blood mononuclear cells (PBMCs), taken at new diagnosis, from a patient treated with antithyroid drugs. CDR3 nucleotides: TGTGCCAGCAGCTTAGGCGCGAACTCTGGGGCCAACGTCCTGACTTTC. Protein product: CASSLGANSGANVLTF. The full variable domain, with the rest looked up from reference TRBV7-9 and TRBJ2-6, is DTGVSQNPRHKITKRGQNVTFRCDPISEHNRLYWYRQTLGQGPEFLTYFQNEAQLEKSRLLSDRFSAERPKGSFSTLEIQRTEQGDSAMYLCASSLGANSGANVLTFGAGSRLTVL.